The 27 T cell receptor beta chains in this list originate from one sample, sequenced in a study of T-cell memory formation after mild COVID-19. MiXCR, run by TCRdb on the 5' RACE reads, gives a single entry per CDR3 protein. The table shows 250,000 or so distinct CDR3 sequences, with approximately 9% occurring only once. The specimen was PBMCs or a T cell subset sorted from them (not recorded which). The receptors here all came from a man aged 18-30 years who had mild COVID-19 (a few samples of this study predate the infection). Cell type and time point are not known.

This clonotype was seen repeatedly, ten times or more. The rearrangement links TRBV4-2 to TRBJ2-2; weak D call: TRBD1 (6 bases). Germline values: CDR1 LGHNA, CDR2 YNFKEQ. Trimming pared 1 base from V and 6 bases from J, leaving 15 bases between. The CDR3 consists of 16 residues. CDR3 nucleotides: TGTGCCAGCAGCCAAGTGGTAGGACAGAGGCCCGGGGAGCTGTTTTTT. This translates into CASSQVVGQRPGELFF.

This clonotype showed up just a few times. The rearrangement uses TRBV3-1 and TRBJ2-2; TRBD1 matches at 7 bases. This CDR3 is 16 amino acids long. V was pared by 3 bases and J by 4 bases, with 8 bases of the junction left unmatched. Germline CDR1 and CDR2: LGHDT and YNNKEL (reference sequence). In DNA, the CDR3 is TGTGCCAGCAGCCAGGGTCCCTACAGGGGCACCGGGGAGCTGTTTTTT. It specifies CASSQGPYRGTGELFF.

The rearrangement links TRBV6-6 to TRBJ1-3; D ambiguous. V was clipped by 6 bases and J by 0 bases, with 9 bases between them. The germline gives CDR1 MNHNY, CDR2 SVGAGI (reference sequence). The CDR3 totals 14 residues. The CDR3 loop reads CASRALASGNTIYF. The CDR3 DNA follows: TGTGCCAGCAGGGCGCTTGCCTCTGGAAACACCATATATTTT.

The sample holds a few counts of this clonotype. V and J are TRBV29-1 and TRBJ2-7; D is unresolved. V lost 4 bases and J lost 5, with 21 bases in between. The CDR3 is 15 amino acids. Germline CDR1 is SQVTM and CDR2 is ANQGSEA. CDR3 nucleotides: TGCAGCGTTGGGCTGATCGCAGACCTCGGCGACGAGCAGTACTTC. Its translation: CSVGLIADLGDEQYF.

This sequence joins TRBV2 and TRBJ2-5, with 11 positions matching TRBD2. With 4 bases clipped from V and 4 bases from J, the junction kept 5 bases outside the gene matches. CDR3 length equals 15 residues. CDR1 is SNHLY and CDR2 is FYNNEI in the germline V gene. CDR3 sequence: CASSVLAGGGETQYF. In DNA, the CDR3 is TGTGCCAGCAGTGTCCTAGCGGGGGGAGGAGAGACCCAGTACTTC.

This clonotype was seen a few times. The chain couples TRBV14 to TRBJ1-5; TRBD1 might be the D (5 bases). This CDR3 region has 13 residues. Trimming stripped 4 bases from V and 2 bases from J, with 6 bases between. From germline, CDR1 is SGHDN and CDR2 FVKESK. CDR3 sequence reads: CASSRGGNQPQHF. As DNA, the CDR3 is TGTGCCAGCAGCCGGGGGGGCAATCAGCCCCAGCATTTT.

This rearrangement joins TRBV19 to TRBJ2-1; 13 bases agree with TRBD2. The CDR3 length is 16 residues. V was pared by 5 bases and J by 2 bases, with 3 bases of the junction left unmatched. Germline CDR1 and CDR2: LNHDA and SQIVND (reference sequence). In DNA, the CDR3 is TGTGCCAGTAGTGTGGGACTAGCGGGGCCCTACAATGAGCAGTTCTTC. Translation gives CASSVGLAGPYNEQFF.

The sample holds a few counts of this clonotype. The gene calls are TRBV10-3 and TRBJ1-2; 10 bases fit TRBD1. This CDR3 has 14 amino acids. Germline V lookup: CDR1 ENHRY, CDR2 SYGVKD. J was trimmed by 2 bases and V by 6 bases; bases with no gene match: 3. CDR3 region: CAIRADRGNYGYTF. For the CDR3, the DNA is TGTGCCATCAGGGCGGACAGGGGGAACTATGGCTACACCTTC.

This sequence joins TRBV20-1 and TRBJ2-7; D possibly uses TRBD1 or TRBD2 (5 bases each). The CDR3 sequence is 12 residues long. The germline CDR1 and CDR2 sequences are DFQATT and SNEGSKA (reference sequence). Trimming removed 6 bases from V and 7 bases from J, with 16 bases in between. CDR3 nucleotide sequence: TGCAGTGCCCGAGGGACGGTGGGGGAGCAGTACTTC. Residues: CSARGTVGEQYF.

There are a few counts of this clonotype. V is TRBV27 and J is TRBJ2-4; 7 bases align to TRBD1. This CDR3 is built from 14 residues. The J segment lost 7 bases and the V segment lost 6 bases, leaving 9 bases of the junction unmatched. Looked up from germline, CDR1 is MNHEY and CDR2 is SMNVEV (reference sequence). The DNA of the CDR3 is TGTGCCAGCAGGGCGTATGAGGGGGCGAACATTCAGTACTTC. This sequence encodes CASRAYEGANIQYF.

V usage is TRBV7-2 and J usage is TRBJ1-1, with a tentative D call TRBD1 (6 bases). V was cut by 3 bases and J by 7 bases, with 12 bases left in between. The length of the CDR3 is 13 residues. The germline CDR1 and CDR2 sequences are SGHTA and FQGNSA. CDR3 amino acids: CASSLRGQLEAFF. The DNA of the CDR3 is TGTGCCAGCAGCTTGAGAGGACAGCTTGAAGCTTTCTTT. The full variable domain, in which reference TRBV7-2 and TRBJ1-1 provide the parts outside the CDR3, is GAGVSQSPSNKVTEKGKDVELRCDPISGHTALYWYRQSLGQGLEFLIYFQGNSAPDKSGLPSDRFSAERTGGSVSTLTIQRTQQEDSAVYLCASSLRGQLEAFFGQGTRLTVV.

This clonotype was counted only a few times. The rearrangement uses TRBV7-3 and TRBJ2-2; perhaps TRBD2 as D (7 bases). Germline values: CDR1 SGHTA, CDR2 FQGTGA. Trimming took 7 bases from V and 6 from J, leaving 12 bases between them. The CDR3 totals 13 residues. As DNA, the CDR3 is TGTGCCAGCAACAAGGGGGGGTCCGGGGAGCTGTTTTTT. This encodes CASNKGGSGELFF. The variable domain in full, with the rest retrieved from reference TRBV7-3 and TRBJ2-2, is GAGVSQTPSNKVTEKGKYVELRCDPISGHTALYWYRQSLGQGPEFLIYFQGTGAADDSGLPNDRFFAVRPEGSVSTLKIQRTERGDSAVYLCASNKGGSGELFFGEGSRLTVL.

The V call is TRBV7-2, the J call TRBJ2-2; D gene ambiguous. The V and J ends lost 2 bases and 2 bases respectively, with 9 bases between them. The CDR3 runs to 15 residues. Per germline, CDR1 SGHTA and CDR2 FQGNSA. DNA of the CDR3: TGTGCCAGCAGCTTAAGGCCAGTAAACACCGGGGAGCTGTTTTTT. Protein product: CASSLRPVNTGELFF.

The sample holds a few counts of this clonotype. The chain is built from TRBV10-3 and TRBJ2-1, with D unresolved. The CDR3 length is 13 residues. V lost 4 bases and J lost 3, with 7 bases in between. Germline CDR1 and CDR2: ENHRY and SYGVKD. The DNA of the CDR3 is TGTGCCATCAGTGCGACACTCTACAATGAGCAGTTCTTC. Its translation: CAISATLYNEQFF.

This clonotype was recorded a few times. The J gene is TRBJ2-7, the V gene TRBV20-1; D is possibly TRBD2 (5 bases). V was trimmed by 4 bases and J by 5 bases, leaving 21 bases between them. CDR1 DFQATT and CDR2 SNEGSKA come from the germline V gene (reference sequence). CDR3 length: 15 residues. This CDR3 reads CSAITARVRLHEQYF. The CDR3, as DNA: TGCAGTGCTATAACCGCGCGGGTGCGGCTCCACGAGCAGTACTTC.

J is TRBJ1-5 and V is TRBV4-3, with D perhaps matching TRBD1 (5 bases). V dropped 0 bases and J dropped 6 bases, with 9 bases sitting between them. Germline CDR1 is LGHNA and CDR2 is YSLEER. This CDR3 comprises 14 residues. For the CDR3, the DNA is TGCGCCAGCAGCCAAGATCCGGGGGGTCAGCCCCAGCATTTT. Protein: CASSQDPGGQPQHF.

V is TRBV12-3 or TRBV12-4 and J is TRBJ2-1; 9 bases are shared with TRBD2. This CDR3 contains 14 residues. Germline trimming cut 7 bases from V and 9 bases from J; bases unmatched to any gene: 10. The CDR3 DNA reads as TGTGCCAGCACCCGGCGGGGGGGCACCTCTGAGCAGTTCTTC. It yields the protein CASTRRGGTSEQFF.

There are a few counts of this clonotype. This sequence joins TRBV7-2 and TRBJ1-2, with D perhaps matching TRBD1 (6 bases). CDR3 length: 16 amino acids. The germline CDR1 and CDR2 sequences are SGHTA and FQGNSA. V was trimmed by 5 bases and J by 7 bases, leaving 23 bases between them. The CDR3 protein is CASSPRTVGSGGGYTF. CDR3 DNA: TGTGCCAGCAGCCCCCGGACAGTCGGCTCCGGGGGTGGCTACACCTTC.

The chain has TRBV6-2 or TRBV6-3 and TRBJ1-2; D is unresolved. Trimming took 5 bases from V and 7 from J, leaving 8 bases between them. Per germline, CDR1 MNHEY and CDR2 SVGEGT. The CDR3 spans 11 residues. CDR3 DNA: TGTGCCAGCAGTACGACATTTGGCTACACCTTC. It is translated as CASSTTFGYTF.

The sample holds a few counts of this clonotype. V gene TRBV24-1 combines with J gene TRBJ2-2; 10 nucleotides match TRBD1. The V gene's germline CDR1 is KGHDR and CDR2 SFDVKD. V was clipped by 7 bases and J by 0 bases; unmatched bases: 16. The CDR3 length is 20 residues. CDR3 region: CATSTPIWTGGFANTGELFF. CDR3 coding DNA: TGTGCCACCAGCACCCCGATTTGGACAGGGGGGTTCGCGAACACCGGGGAGCTGTTTTTT.

The chain is built from TRBV7-8 and TRBJ2-7, with D tentatively TRBD1 (5 bases). This CDR3 has 13 residues. The germline CDR1 and CDR2 sequences are SGHVS and FQNEAQ. V was pared by 2 bases and J by 2 bases, with 7 bases between. The CDR3 loop is CASSLLGPYEQYV. For the CDR3, the DNA is TGTGCCAGCAGCTTACTGGGGCCCTACGAGCAGTACGTC.

V is TRBV7-2 and J is TRBJ2-3; 7 nucleotides line up with TRBD2. Germline values: CDR1 SGHTA, CDR2 FQGNSA. CDR3 length equals 14 residues. Unmatched junction bases numbered 5, after V lost 8 bases and J lost 0 bases. The CDR3 bases are TGTGCCAGCGCTCGAGCGGGGAGCACAGATACGCAGTATTTT. Protein: CASARAGSTDTQYF. Full variable domain (outside the CDR3, taken from reference TRBV7-2 and TRBJ2-3): GAGVSQSPSNKVTEKGKDVELRCDPISGHTALYWYRQSLGQGLEFLIYFQGNSAPDKSGLPSDRFSAERTGGSVSTLTIQRTQQEDSAVYLCASARAGSTDTQYFGPGTRLTVL.

This clonotype was found a few times. This chain connects TRBV20-1 to TRBJ1-2; D gene ambiguous. Germline V gene sequence: CDR1 DFQATT, CDR2 SNEGSKA (reference sequence). V dropped 3 bases and J dropped 2 bases, with 7 bases sitting between them. The CDR3 is made up of 12 amino acids. CDR3 residues: CSASPVNYGYTF. In DNA form, the CDR3 reads TGCAGTGCTAGCCCGGTGAACTATGGCTACACCTTC.

The rearrangement joins TRBV4-1 to TRBJ2-7, with TRBD1 matching over 9 bases. This CDR3 has 14 residues. Germline-derived CDR1 and CDR2 are MGHRA and YSYEKL. J gave up 2 bases and V 4 bases, and 3 bases lay outside the gene matches. DNA for the CDR3: TGCGCCAGCAGCCGATGGGACAGGGCCTACGAGCAGTACTTC. It specifies CASSRWDRAYEQYF.

This clonotype has a handful of counts. This sequence joins TRBV9 and TRBJ2-3, with 10 bases that match TRBD2. The ends lost 1 base at V and 4 bases at J; junction bases unmatched: 6. Germline lookup yields CDR1 SGDLS and CDR2 YYNGEE. The CDR3 totals 16 residues. Here the CDR3 reads CASSVQAGGLPDTQYF. The CDR3, as DNA: TGTGCCAGCAGCGTACAAGCGGGGGGGCTTCCAGATACGCAGTATTTT.

This clonotype appeared a few times. This chain uses TRBV5-1 with TRBJ2-7; possibly TRBD1 for D (6 bases). The CDR3 is 14 amino acids. Germline V gene sequence: CDR1 SGHRS, CDR2 YFSETQ. The V end lost 4 bases, the J end lost 7 bases, and 18 bases lay between the germline ends. CDR3 nucleotide sequence: TGCGCCAGCAGCCCCGGGACATTCTCGGGGGAGCAGTACTTC. Translated: CASSPGTFSGEQYF.

This clonotype was counted at least ten times. The chain uses TRBV5-1 and TRBJ2-3; 8 nucleotides line up with TRBD1. Trimming cost V 4 bases and J 4 bases; bases outside gene matches: 8. The CDR3 spans 15 residues. In germline, CDR1 is SGHRS, CDR2 YFSETQ. The CDR3 reads CASSPGQGWADTQYF. The CDR3 bases are TGCGCCAGCAGCCCTGGACAGGGTTGGGCAGATACGCAGTATTTT.